The 27 T cell receptor beta chains listed next were all sequenced from one sample in a study of blood T cell repertoires in COVID-19 (dated by TCRdb to about 2020). Libraries came from the immunoSEQ multiplex PCR assay. TCRdb stores this immuneACCESS table with in-frame sequences only. Part of the clones is absent; in the studies checked, under half of the shortfall reflects unresolved V genes, and no reason is known for the rest. Recorded for this sample are 150,000 to 200,000 clones; approximately 79% of them occurred a single time. Together, the top ten hold around 15% of the sample. Sequenced material: peripheral blood. All receptors come from a man aged 60-69 years with active or convalescent COVID-19.

This clone was observed once. CDR3 coding DNA: TGCACCAGCAGCACCAATCTAGCGGGCCCGTCTCCCCGCGAGACCCAGTACTTC. Protein product: CTSSTNLAGPSPRETQYF. This chain joins TRBV1 and TRBJ2-5; TRBD2, as called in the table, went unchecked against the DNA. TRBV1 is termed a pseudogene. The CDR3 spans 18 residues.

The chain recombines TRBV5-1 with TRBJ2-1; 8 bases fit TRBD2. The germline V gene has CDR1 SGHRS and CDR2 YFSETQ. The V and J ends lost 4 bases and 8 bases, in that order; junction bases with no gene match: 8. The CDR3 is made up of 14 amino acids. The CDR3 DNA is TGCGCCAGCAGCGACGGGACTAGGGGCGATGAGCAGTTCTTC. Its translation is CASSDGTRGDEQFF.

The V and J genes are TRBV12-3 or TRBV12-4 and TRBJ2-7; D is undetermined. Between the trimmed V and J ends, which lost 3 bases and 6 bases, there was a span of 9 bases. The CDR3 length is 12 residues. CDR3 nucleotide sequence: TGTGCCAGCAGTTTTAAGATGAGCGAGCAGTACTTC. It specifies CASSFKMSEQYF.

The rearrangement joins TRBV29-1 to TRBJ2-6; D ambiguous. CDR1 is SQVTM, CDR2 ANQGSEA, per germline. The V end lost 5 bases, the J end lost 0 bases, and 5 bases lay between the germline ends. The CDR3 runs 13 residues. CDR3 protein: CSVMASGANVLTF. In DNA, the CDR3 is TGCAGCGTTATGGCCTCTGGGGCCAACGTCCTGACTTTC.

J is TRBJ1-2 and V is TRBV7-2; 7 bases map to TRBD1. Trimming took 5 bases from V and 6 from J; bases not matched to a gene: 9. Germline-derived CDR1 and CDR2 are SGHTA and FQGNSA. This CDR3 has 14 amino acids. The CDR3 protein is CASSQQTGIHGYTF. In nucleotides, the CDR3 is TGTGCCAGCAGCCAACAGACAGGGATTCATGGCTACACCTTC.

This chain uses TRBV7-2 with TRBJ1-1, with 9 bases that match TRBD1. The V segment lost 1 base and the J segment 1 base; nucleotides outside the gene matches: 10. The CDR3 has 18 residues. Germline V CDR1 and CDR2: SGHTA, FQGNSA. CDR3 loop: CASSLGPRQGGGNTEAFF. CDR3 coding DNA: TGTGCCAGCAGCTTAGGGCCAAGACAGGGGGGTGGGAACACTGAAGCTTTCTTT.

V and J are TRBV6-2 or TRBV6-3 and TRBJ2-7, with 7 nucleotides matching TRBD1. The germline gives CDR1 MNHEY, CDR2 SVGEGT. CDR3 length: 13 residues. After removal of 3 bases from V and 3 bases from J, the junction contained 2 bases not matched to a gene. CDR3 nucleotide sequence: TGTGCCAGCAGTTATCGACAGGGCTACGAGCAGTACTTC. This translates into CASSYRQGYEQYF.

This sequence joins TRBV29-1 and TRBJ2-7; TRBD1 aligns across 7 bases. Germline assignment: CDR1 SQVTM and CDR2 ANQGSEA. The CDR3 is 12 amino acids. The ends lost 5 bases at V and 5 bases at J; junction bases unmatched: 6. As DNA, the CDR3 is TGCAGCGTTCGGACAGGTCGGGACGAGCAGTACTTC. Encoded protein: CSVRTGRDEQYF.

This clone was found a few times. The CDR3 region is CAWRPDRDYGYTF. The CDR3 coding sequence is TGTGCCTGGAGGCCGGACAGGGACTATGGCTACACCTTC. V usage is TRBV30 and J usage is TRBJ1-2; 8 nucleotides align to TRBD1. Germline lookup yields CDR1 GTSNPN and CDR2 SVGIG (reference sequence). The CDR3 is 13 residues long. Trimming cost V 3 bases and J 3 bases; bases outside gene matches: 3.

The chain joins TRBV6-5 to TRBJ2-6; 8 positions match TRBD1. This CDR3 is built from 15 residues. CDR1 is MNHEY and CDR2 is SVGAGI in the germline V gene. J was trimmed by 7 bases and V by 6 bases; bases with no gene match: 8. CDR3 coding DNA: TGTGCCAGCAGCCGGACAGGGTTTGGAGCCAACGTCCTGACTTTC. Residues: CASSRTGFGANVLTF.

This chain links TRBV4-2 with TRBJ2-1, with 14 bases matching TRBD2. Germline loops: CDR1 LGHNA, CDR2 YNFKEQ. The CDR3 totals 16 residues. After removal of 4 bases from V and 4 bases from J, the junction contained 3 bases not matched to a gene. CDR3 DNA sequence: TGTGCCAGCAGCCCCGGGACTAGCGGGAGTTACAATGAGCAGTTCTTC. Translation: CASSPGTSGSYNEQFF.

The genes are TRBV7-3 and TRBJ1-1; maybe TRBD1 (5 bases). Trimming shortened V by 0 bases and J by 8 bases, and 10 bases separated the two germline ends. Germline V gene lookup returns CDR1 SGHTA and CDR2 FQGTGA. The CDR3 length is 13 residues. CDR3 protein: CASSLTWGVEAFF. CDR3 DNA sequence: TGTGCCAGCAGCTTAACGTGGGGGGTAGAAGCTTTCTTT.

The chain recombines TRBV5-1 with TRBJ1-2; D is unresolved. The CDR3 has 15 amino acids. Trimming stripped 4 bases from V and 1 base from J, with 14 bases between. Germline CDR1 SGHRS, CDR2 YFSETQ. Here the CDR3 reads CASSPTPGGNYGYTF. The CDR3 nucleotides are TGCGCCAGCAGCCCTACCCCGGGAGGTAACTATGGCTACACCTTC.

The chain links TRBV5-6 to TRBJ1-2, with 7 bases lining up with TRBD1. The CDR3 has 13 residues. After removal of 4 bases from V and 8 bases from J, the junction contained 8 bases not matched to a gene. Germline V gene lookup returns CDR1 SGHDT and CDR2 YYEEEE. The CDR3 coding sequence is TGTGCCAGCAGCCAGGACAGGCTGGGGGGCTACACCTTC. Protein sequence: CASSQDRLGGYTF. Full variable domain (missing parts from reference TRBV5-6 and TRBJ1-2): DAGVTQSPTHLIKTRGQQVTLRCSPKSGHDTVSWYQQALGQGPQFIFQYYEEEERQRGNFPDRFSGHQFPNYSSELNVNALLLGDSALYLCASSQDRLGGYTFGSGTRLTVV.

The J gene is TRBJ2-3, the V gene TRBV2; a possible D gene is TRBD2 (6 bases). CDR3 length equals 16 residues. Germline V gene data show CDR1 as SNHLY and CDR2 as FYNNEI. Trimming shortened V by 4 bases and J by 0 bases, and 14 bases separated the two germline ends. The CDR3 spells CASSGGAGSSTDTQYF. The CDR3, as DNA: TGTGCCAGCAGTGGCGGGGCAGGGTCTAGCACAGATACGCAGTATTTT. Based on the CDR3 plus reference TRBV2 and TRBJ2-3, the full variable domain is EPEVTQTPSHQVTQMGQEVILRCVPISNHLYFYWYRQILGQKVEFLVSFYNNEISEKSEIFDDQFSVERPDGSNFTLKIRSTKLEDSAMYFCASSGGAGSSTDTQYFGPGTRLTVL.

CDR3 coding DNA: TGTGCCACCAGTGAGGCAAACACAGATACGCAGTATTTT. Amino acid sequence: CATSEANTDTQYF. The chain joins TRBV24-1 to TRBJ2-3; D is undetermined. CDR3 length: 13 amino acids. Germline loops: CDR1 KGHDR, CDR2 SFDVKD. The V end was cut by 4 bases, the J end by 2 bases, with 6 bases between.

The chain uses TRBV28 and TRBJ2-7; the D gene is possibly TRBD1 (5 bases). The germline V gene encodes CDR1 MDHEN and CDR2 SYDVKM. Trimming pared 6 bases from V and 1 base from J, leaving 10 bases between. The CDR3 extends over 13 amino acids. CDR3 bases: TGTGCCAGCAGGGGGCCTAGGTCCTACGAGCAGTACTTC. Translating it yields CASRGPRSYEQYF. Based on the CDR3 plus reference TRBV28 and TRBJ2-7, the full variable domain is DVKVTQSSRYLVKRTGEKVFLECVQDMDHENMFWYRQDPGLGLRLIYFSYDVKMKEKGDIPEGYSVSREKKERFSLILESASTNQTSMYLCASRGPRSYEQYFGPGTRLTVT.

The rearrangement links TRBV13 to TRBJ2-2; D perhaps matches TRBD1 (6 bases). The CDR3 is made up of 13 amino acids. Trimming shortened V by 6 bases and J by 7 bases, and 12 bases separated the two germline ends. The germline V gene has CDR1 PRHDT and CDR2 FYEKMQ (reference sequence). The CDR3: CASRPGVRGELFF. CDR3 nucleotide sequence: TGTGCCAGCAGGCCAGGGGTTCGCGGGGAGCTGTTTTTT.

In this sample, this clone turned up a few times. This sequence joins TRBV7-3 and TRBJ1-6, with TRBD1 matching over 10 bases. Trimming cost V 3 bases and J 9 bases; bases outside gene matches: 5. This CDR3 contains 15 residues. Looked up from germline, CDR1 is SGHTA and CDR2 is FQGTGA. CDR3 amino acids: CASSFRTGGPSPLHF. The DNA for the CDR3 is TGTGCCAGCAGCTTCAGGACAGGGGGACCTTCACCCCTCCACTTT.

This clone was found once. This chain uses TRBV11-2 with TRBJ2-3, with D possibly being TRBD2 (6 bases). The length of the CDR3 is 16 residues. With 5 bases removed from V and 2 bases from J, the gap between germline ends came to 17 bases. Germline V gene lookup returns CDR1 SGHAT and CDR2 FQNNGV. The CDR3: CASSPYPGVNTDTQYF. The CDR3 DNA sequence: TGTGCCAGCAGCCCCTACCCGGGAGTGAACACAGATACGCAGTATTTT.

The genes are TRBV28 and TRBJ2-7, with 12 positions matching TRBD2. V lost 1 base, J lost 4 bases, and 2 bases stayed unmatched. This CDR3 is built from 15 residues. Germline CDR1 MDHEN, CDR2 SYDVKM. DNA of the CDR3: TGTGCCAGCAGTTTATACGGACTAGCGGGGTACGAGCAGTACTTC. Protein sequence: CASSLYGLAGYEQYF.

The chain joins TRBV11-3 to TRBJ2-3; TRBD2 aligns across 13 bases. CDR1 is SGHNT, CDR2 YENEEA, per germline. The CDR3 runs 18 residues. V lost 5 bases and J lost 3; bases outside the gene matches: 11. In DNA, the CDR3 is TGTGCCAGCAGCACAGGACTAGCGGGAGACGTGAGGACAGATACGCAGTATTTT. It is translated as CASSTGLAGDVRTDTQYF.

The chain joins TRBV7-9 to TRBJ2-1; D not certain. The V gene lost 5 bases and the J gene lost 0 bases, with 11 bases spanning the gap. Germline V gene lookup returns CDR1 SEHNR and CDR2 FQNEAQ (reference sequence). The CDR3 loop spans 15 amino acids. This chain's CDR3 is CASSRSPSSYNEQFF. CDR3 in DNA: TGTGCCAGCAGCCGCTCGCCTAGCTCCTACAATGAGCAGTTCTTC.

The chain links TRBV5-4 to TRBJ2-7, with 8 bases aligning to TRBD1. This CDR3 region has 14 residues. Trimming cost V 6 bases and J 3 bases; bases outside gene matches: 8. Per the germline V gene, CDR1 is SGHNT and CDR2 is YYREEE (reference sequence). The CDR3 reads CASTITGGDYEQYF. The CDR3 DNA sequence: TGTGCCAGCACCATAACAGGGGGTGACTACGAGCAGTACTTC.

This clone was observed a single time. The V and J genes are TRBV27 and TRBJ2-3, with D perhaps matching TRBD2 (6 bases). CDR1 and CDR2 (germline): MNHEY, SMNVEV (reference sequence). V shed 2 bases and J shed 6 bases, with 15 bases lying between them. This CDR3 is 15 amino acids long. CDR3 loop: CASSLPGAVGDTQYF. In nucleotides, the CDR3 is TGTGCCAGCAGTTTACCGGGAGCGGTTGGGGATACGCAGTATTTT.

A few counts support this clone. The V call is TRBV6-5, the J call TRBJ2-1, with D tentatively TRBD2 (5 bases). Germline CDR1 MNHEY, CDR2 SVGAGI. This CDR3 has 14 residues. The V end lost 2 bases, the J end lost 3 bases, and 8 bases lay between the germline ends. The CDR3 nucleotides are TGTGCCAGCAGTTACCGGGGAGTCTACAATGAGCAGTTCTTC. Translated: CASSYRGVYNEQFF.

This clone was observed a single time. This chain joins TRBV19 and TRBJ1-5; D is ambiguous. Trimming took 5 bases from V and 9 from J, leaving 11 bases between them. Germline CDR1 reads LNHDA; CDR2 reads SQIVND (reference sequence). The length of the CDR3 is 12 residues. Here the CDR3 DNA reads TGTGCCAGTAGTTTGGACCGGGGGCCCCAGCATTTT. It yields the protein CASSLDRGPQHF.